A selection of T cell receptor beta chains follows, all from one sample in a study of T cell changes during pregnancy in multiple sclerosis. Assay: immunoSEQ multiplex PCR; the TCRdb copy retains only in-frame clones and omits some. This repertoire shows approximately 44,000 clones, roughly 92% found once; its top ten account for 0.67%. This specimen was CD4+ T cells from peripheral blood mononuclear cells, taken in the first trimester of pregnancy. These receptor sequences come from a female donor with multiple sclerosis, enrolled in a pregnancy study. Each CDR3 is given with its conserved first and last residue. The order of the fields is V gene, D gene, clone size, J gene, CDR3 DNA, CDR3 protein. D genes are given only for firm matches. The size field is filled for only some rows; it gives once, few, many or a size class.

v_gene: TRBV18; d_gene: TRBD1; abundance: -; j_gene: TRBJ1-5; CDR3nt: TGTGCCAGCTCACGTGCCGGGACAGGGGGTTTGAGCAATCAGCCCCAGCATTTT; CDR3aa: CASSRAGTGGLSNQPQHF
v_gene: TRBV2; d_gene: TRBD1; abundance: once; j_gene: TRBJ1-2; CDR3nt: TGTGCCAGCAGTGGAGCTTCAGGGGGCAGAGATGGCTACACCTTC; CDR3aa: CASSGASGGRDGYTF
v_gene: TRBV28; d_gene: -; abundance: -; j_gene: TRBJ1-5; CDR3nt: TGTGCCAGCAGTTTGAGAGGTCGTGGAAATCAGCCCCAGCATTTT; CDR3aa: CASSLRGRGNQPQHF
v_gene: TRBV5-1; d_gene: -; abundance: -; j_gene: TRBJ2-7; CDR3nt: TGCGCCAGCAGCTTGAGCCAGGGGATTGGCGAGCAGTACTTC; CDR3aa: CASSLSQGIGEQYF
v_gene: TRBV6-1; d_gene: TRBD2; abundance: -; j_gene: TRBJ2-7; CDR3nt: TGTGCCAGCAGTGTATCGGTGGGAGGGTACTACTCCGAGCAGTACTTC; CDR3aa: CASSVSVGGYYSEQYF
v_gene: TRBV5-1; d_gene: TRBD2; abundance: -; j_gene: TRBJ2-5; CDR3nt: TGCGCCAGCAGCCATGCTAGCGGGAGGGCCACCCAGACCCAGTACTTC; CDR3aa: CASSHASGRATQTQYF
v_gene: TRBV29-1; d_gene: TRBD2; abundance: -; j_gene: TRBJ2-1; CDR3nt: TGCAGCGTTGAACCGGGAGGGCTCTCCTACAATGAGCAGTTCTTC; CDR3aa: CSVEPGGLSYNEQFF
v_gene: TRBV5-1; d_gene: -; abundance: -; j_gene: TRBJ2-1; CDR3nt: TGCGCCAGCAGCTTGGTTCAGGGAACCTACAATGAGCAGTTCTTC; CDR3aa: CASSLVQGTYNEQFF
v_gene: TRBV4-1; d_gene: TRBD2; abundance: -; j_gene: TRBJ2-7; CDR3nt: TGCGCCAGCAGCCAAAAATCTCTAGCGGCAAGCTCCTACGAGCAGTACTTC; CDR3aa: CASSQKSLAASSYEQYF
v_gene: TRBV27; d_gene: TRBD2; abundance: -; j_gene: TRBJ2-3; CDR3nt: TGTGCCAGCAGGGAGCGGGAGTTGGCGGTGGGGGCTCAAGATACGCAGTATTTT; CDR3aa: CASRERELAVGAQDTQYF
v_gene: TRBV19; d_gene: TRBD2; abundance: -; j_gene: TRBJ2-3; CDR3nt: TGTGCCAGTAGTTCCCTACTAGCGGGAGGTGCGGATACGCAGTATTTT; CDR3aa: CASSSLLAGGADTQYF
v_gene: TRBV4-3; d_gene: TRBD1; abundance: -; j_gene: TRBJ2-7; CDR3nt: TGCGCCAGCAGCCTACACAGGGGTGGATCCTACGAGCAGTACTTC; CDR3aa: CASSLHRGGSYEQYF
v_gene: TRBV5-8; d_gene: TRBD1; abundance: few; j_gene: TRBJ1-1; CDR3nt: TGTGCCAGCAGCAAAGACAGGGCCATGAACACTGAAGCTTTCTTT; CDR3aa: CASSKDRAMNTEAFF
v_gene: TRBV30; d_gene: -; abundance: -; j_gene: TRBJ2-7; CDR3nt: TGTGCCTGGAGTGTGGCCAGGGCCGGCGAGCAGTACTTC; CDR3aa: CAWSVARAGEQYF
v_gene: TRBV28; d_gene: TRBD2; abundance: -; j_gene: TRBJ2-1; CDR3nt: TGTGCCAGCAGGATCGGGGGGGGCAGCTACAATGAGCAGTTCTTC; CDR3aa: CASRIGGGSYNEQFF
v_gene: TRBV6-1; d_gene: TRBD1; abundance: -; j_gene: TRBJ1-3; CDR3nt: TGTGCCAGCAGTGGATCGGGACAGGGGAACACCATATATTTT; CDR3aa: CASSGSGQGNTIYF
v_gene: TRBV6-5; d_gene: -; abundance: -; j_gene: TRBJ2-2; CDR3nt: TGTGCCAGCAGTTACGAGGTTCCGAACACCGGGGAGCTGTTTTTT; CDR3aa: CASSYEVPNTGELFF
v_gene: TRBV7-2; d_gene: TRBD1; abundance: -; j_gene: TRBJ1-2; CDR3nt: TGTGCCAGCAGCGGGAGGACAGGGACCAACTATGGCTACACCTTC; CDR3aa: CASSGRTGTNYGYTF
v_gene: TRBV10-1; d_gene: -; abundance: -; j_gene: TRBJ2-1; CDR3nt: TGCGCCAGCAGTTTAGACAATGAGCAGTTCTTC; CDR3aa: CASSLDNEQFF
v_gene: TRBV4-1; d_gene: -; abundance: -; j_gene: TRBJ2-6; CDR3nt: TGCGCCAGCGAGGAGGGGCTCATCTCTGGGGCCAACGTCCTGACTTTC; CDR3aa: CASEEGLISGANVLTF
v_gene: TRBV6-5; d_gene: -; abundance: -; j_gene: TRBJ2-1; CDR3nt: TGTGCCAGCAGGGGAGCGGGCGGCTACAATGAGCAGTTCTTC; CDR3aa: CASRGAGGYNEQFF
v_gene: TRBV28; d_gene: TRBD1; abundance: -; j_gene: TRBJ2-7; CDR3nt: TGTGCCAGCAGTTTAAGGGGACAGCGTAGAGGCGAGCAGTACTTC; CDR3aa: CASSLRGQRRGEQYF
v_gene: TRBV10-3; d_gene: TRBD1; abundance: -; j_gene: TRBJ2-1; CDR3nt: TGTGCCATCAGTGTAGACAGGGGTGTCATAAATGAGCAGTTCTTC; CDR3aa: CAISVDRGVINEQFF
v_gene: TRBV19; d_gene: TRBD1; abundance: -; j_gene: TRBJ2-7; CDR3nt: TGTGCCAGTAGTGCCGGGACAGGGGGGCCCGAGCAGTACTTC; CDR3aa: CASSAGTGGPEQYF
v_gene: TRBV5-1; d_gene: TRBD2; abundance: -; j_gene: TRBJ2-1; CDR3nt: TGCGCCAGCAGCTTCAGCGGGAGTGTTGATGAGCAGTTCTTC; CDR3aa: CASSFSGSVDEQFF
v_gene: TRBV5-1; d_gene: -; abundance: -; j_gene: TRBJ2-1; CDR3nt: TGCGCCAGCAGCTCAAACGCAGGGCCCGATGAGCAGTTCTTC; CDR3aa: CASSSNAGPDEQFF
v_gene: TRBV6-1; d_gene: -; abundance: -; j_gene: TRBJ1-4; CDR3nt: TGTGCCACCAAAGTGGGGGGGGGTAATAATGAAAAACTGTTTTTT; CDR3aa: CATKVGGGNNEKLFF
v_gene: TRBV7-2; d_gene: -; abundance: few; j_gene: TRBJ2-1; CDR3nt: TGTGCCAGCAGCCCCGGCTCCTACAATGAGCAGTTCTTC; CDR3aa: CASSPGSYNEQFF
v_gene: TRBV5-6; d_gene: TRBD2; abundance: once; j_gene: TRBJ2-5; CDR3nt: TGTGCCAGCAGCTTGTTAGCGGGACCCCAAGAGACCCAGTACTTC; CDR3aa: CASSLLAGPQETQYF
v_gene: TRBV5-1; d_gene: TRBD2; abundance: -; j_gene: TRBJ2-1; CDR3nt: TGCGCCAGCAGCTTGGCTAGCGGGAAGCAATACAATGAGCAGTTCTTC; CDR3aa: CASSLASGKQYNEQFF
v_gene: TRBV7-2; d_gene: -; abundance: -; j_gene: TRBJ1-5; CDR3nt: TGTGCCAGCAGCTCCCTCGGGGGCAATCAGCCCCAGCATTTT; CDR3aa: CASSSLGGNQPQHF
v_gene: TRBV2; d_gene: -; abundance: -; j_gene: TRBJ2-3; CDR3nt: TGTGCCAGCACGCTAGGGACTTCGGGTACGCAGTATTTT; CDR3aa: CASTLGTSGTQYF
v_gene: TRBV29-1; d_gene: TRBD1; abundance: -; j_gene: TRBJ2-2; CDR3nt: TGCAGCGTGGATACCGGGACAGGGAATACCGGGGAGCTGTTTTTT; CDR3aa: CSVDTGTGNTGELFF
v_gene: TRBV5-1; d_gene: -; abundance: -; j_gene: TRBJ2-1; CDR3nt: TGCGCCAGCAGCTTGGTCTCTATCAATGAGCAGTTCTTC; CDR3aa: CASSLVSINEQFF
v_gene: TRBV29-1; d_gene: TRBD2; abundance: -; j_gene: TRBJ2-4; CDR3nt: TGCAGCGTTATCCTGGGGAGGGACATTCAGTACTTC; CDR3aa: CSVILGRDIQYF
v_gene: TRBV18; d_gene: TRBD2; abundance: -; j_gene: TRBJ2-1; CDR3nt: TGTGCCAGCTCACCCACTAGCGGGACTTCCTACAATGAGCAGTTCTTC; CDR3aa: CASSPTSGTSYNEQFF
v_gene: TRBV14; d_gene: TRBD1; abundance: -; j_gene: TRBJ1-5; CDR3nt: TGTGCCAGCAGCCAAGAGGAGGACAGGCCGGAAGGTCAGCCCCAGCATTTT; CDR3aa: CASSQEEDRPEGQPQHF
v_gene: TRBV7-9; d_gene: TRBD2; abundance: -; j_gene: TRBJ2-1; CDR3nt: TGTGCCAGCAGCTACTACCCCTGGGGTAGCGGGAGGGCCGGTGAGCAGTTCTTC; CDR3aa: CASSYYPWGSGRAGEQFF
v_gene: TRBV9; d_gene: TRBD1; abundance: -; j_gene: TRBJ2-5; CDR3nt: TGTGCCAGCAGCGTAGACCCGGGACAGGGTTTGAAAGAGACCCAGTACTTC; CDR3aa: CASSVDPGQGLKETQYF
v_gene: TRBV5-8; d_gene: -; abundance: -; j_gene: TRBJ1-4; CDR3nt: TGTGCCAGCACCTACAGGACCCGGAATGAAAAACTGTTTTTT; CDR3aa: CASTYRTRNEKLFF
v_gene: TRBV25-1; d_gene: -; abundance: -; j_gene: TRBJ2-5; CDR3nt: TGTGCCAGCAGTGAATTCCGGGGAGATCTAAAGACCCAGTACTTC; CDR3aa: CASSEFRGDLKTQYF
v_gene: TRBV5-1; d_gene: TRBD2; abundance: -; j_gene: TRBJ2-7; CDR3nt: TGCGCCAGCAGCGTGACTAGCGGGAGGGCCCACGAGCAGTACTTC; CDR3aa: CASSVTSGRAHEQYF
v_gene: TRBV5-1; d_gene: TRBD2; abundance: -; j_gene: TRBJ2-5; CDR3nt: TGCGCCAGCAGCTCGGGGACTAGGGGCCAAGAGACCCAGTACTTC; CDR3aa: CASSSGTRGQETQYF
v_gene: TRBV5-1; d_gene: TRBD2; abundance: -; j_gene: TRBJ2-7; CDR3nt: TGCGCCAGCAGCTTGGCCGCGGGAGGGATACGGGAGCAGTACTTC; CDR3aa: CASSLAAGGIREQYF
v_gene: TRBV7-7; d_gene: TRBD2; abundance: -; j_gene: TRBJ2-2; CDR3nt: TGTGCTAGCAGCTCTGGGGGGGGGACCGGGGAGCTGTTTTTT; CDR3aa: CASSSGGGTGELFF
v_gene: TRBV28; d_gene: TRBD1; abundance: -; j_gene: TRBJ1-5; CDR3nt: TGTGCCCTTCAGGGACAGGGGAACAATCAGCCCCAGCATTTT; CDR3aa: CALQGQGNNQPQHF
v_gene: TRBV6-4; d_gene: -; abundance: -; j_gene: TRBJ2-1; CDR3nt: TGTGCCAGCGGTACAGGGTTTGAGCAGTTCTTC; CDR3aa: CASGTGFEQFF
v_gene: TRBV5-1; d_gene: -; abundance: once; j_gene: TRBJ2-7; CDR3nt: TGCGCCAGCAGCTTGTTGCCAGCGGGCTCCTACGAGCAGTACTTC; CDR3aa: CASSLLPAGSYEQYF
v_gene: TRBV7-9; d_gene: TRBD1; abundance: -; j_gene: TRBJ1-4; CDR3nt: TGTGCCTTAACTCGGCAGGGGGCGACTAATGAAAAACTGTTTTTT; CDR3aa: CALTRQGATNEKLFF